Listed below are T cell receptor beta chains from one sample, sequenced in a study of T cells in Graves' hyperthyroidism and ophthalmopathy. TCRdb redid the calling of the multiplex PCR reads with MiXCR, one entry per CDR3 protein. In the table there are about 740,000 distinct CDR3 sequences, approximately 14% of which are singletons. The sequencing sample was made of blood. These TCRs come from a woman aged 18-29 years with Graves' hyperthyroidism. Both conserved end residues are part of each CDR3. The D gene is left open where the match is weak. Clone size, where shown, is once, few, many, or a class for clones that have expanded.

D gene: NA
J gene: TRBJ2-3
V gene: TRBV10-3
clone size: NA
CDR3 DNA: TGTGCCATCAGTGCCGGGCGGGATACGCAGTATTTT
CDR3 protein: CAISAGRDTQYF

D gene: NA
J gene: TRBJ1-2
V gene: TRBV3-1
clone size: many
CDR3 DNA: TGTGCCAGCAGCCAAGGTAACAGCGCCGTTTATGGCTACACCTTC
CDR3 protein: CASSQGNSAVYGYTF

D gene: NA
J gene: TRBJ2-7
V gene: TRBV7-2
clone size: many
CDR3 DNA: TGTGCCAGCAGACCCAGCCCGCTAGCGTCGTACGAGCAGTACTTC
CDR3 protein: CASRPSPLASYEQYF

D gene: NA
J gene: TRBJ2-7
V gene: TRBV30
clone size: NA
CDR3 DNA: TGTGCCTGGGCGGGACATCCGCTGATTGAGCAGTACTTC
CDR3 protein: CAWAGHPLIEQYF

D gene: NA
J gene: TRBJ2-3
V gene: TRBV11-3
clone size: NA
CDR3 DNA: TGTGCCAGCAGCTTCGGGATCGTGTCAGATACGCAGTATTTT
CDR3 protein: CASSFGIVSDTQYF

D gene: NA
J gene: TRBJ2-3
V gene: TRBV5-6
clone size: few
CDR3 DNA: TGTGCCAGCAGCTTTAAAGGGGGCACAGATACGCAGTATTTT
CDR3 protein: CASSFKGGTDTQYF

D gene: TRBD1
J gene: TRBJ2-2
V gene: TRBV6-1
clone size: few
CDR3 DNA: TGTGCCACCTGGACAGGGGGATCCGGGGAGCTGTTTTTT
CDR3 protein: CATWTGGSGELFF

D gene: TRBD2
J gene: TRBJ2-5
V gene: TRBV2
clone size: many
CDR3 DNA: TGTGCCAGCAGTATCGGACTAGCGGGAAGAGAGACCCAGTACTTC
CDR3 protein: CASSIGLAGRETQYF

D gene: TRBD1
J gene: TRBJ2-3
V gene: TRBV5-1
clone size: few
CDR3 DNA: TGCGCCAGCAGCCTAGGGACAGGGGAAAGTGCAGATACGCAGTATTTT
CDR3 protein: CASSLGTGESADTQYF

D gene: TRBD1
J gene: TRBJ2-5
V gene: TRBV15
clone size: few
CDR3 DNA: TGTGCCACCAGCAGACGAACATGGACAGGACCGCAAGAGACCCAGTACTTC
CDR3 protein: CATSRRTWTGPQETQYF

D gene: TRBD2
J gene: TRBJ2-5
V gene: TRBV20-1
clone size: NA
CDR3 DNA: TGCAGTGCTAGAGATGCGGGGGGCGCAGGAGAGACCCAGTACTTC
CDR3 protein: CSARDAGGAGETQYF

D gene: TRBD2
J gene: TRBJ2-2
V gene: TRBV24-1
clone size: few
CDR3 DNA: TGTGCCACCAGTGGTTACCGCGGGGGTCTTAACACCGGGGAGCTGTTTTTT
CDR3 protein: CATSGYRGGLNTGELFF

D gene: TRBD1
J gene: TRBJ1-2
V gene: TRBV7-9
clone size: NA
CDR3 DNA: TGTGCCAGCAGCTTCCCCGGACAGGCGCCCCTAGGCTACACCTTC
CDR3 protein: CASSFPGQAPLGYTF

D gene: TRBD1
J gene: TRBJ2-3
V gene: TRBV24-1
clone size: NA
CDR3 DNA: TGTGCCACCAGTGACCCGGACAGGGTGACAGATACGCAGTATTTT
CDR3 protein: CATSDPDRVTDTQYF

D gene: NA
J gene: TRBJ2-2
V gene: TRBV10-3
clone size: few
CDR3 DNA: TGTGCCATCGCAGGGACGAACACCGGGGAGCTGTTTTTT
CDR3 protein: CAIAGTNTGELFF

D gene: NA
J gene: TRBJ1-2
V gene: TRBV27
clone size: many
CDR3 DNA: TGTGCCAGCGCTCCTAGTCAGGGGCACTATGGCTACACCTTC
CDR3 protein: CASAPSQGHYGYTF

D gene: TRBD2
J gene: TRBJ2-3
V gene: TRBV10-1
clone size: NA
CDR3 DNA: TGCGCCAGCAAAAGGACTAGAAGTACAGATACGCAGTATTTT
CDR3 protein: CASKRTRSTDTQYF